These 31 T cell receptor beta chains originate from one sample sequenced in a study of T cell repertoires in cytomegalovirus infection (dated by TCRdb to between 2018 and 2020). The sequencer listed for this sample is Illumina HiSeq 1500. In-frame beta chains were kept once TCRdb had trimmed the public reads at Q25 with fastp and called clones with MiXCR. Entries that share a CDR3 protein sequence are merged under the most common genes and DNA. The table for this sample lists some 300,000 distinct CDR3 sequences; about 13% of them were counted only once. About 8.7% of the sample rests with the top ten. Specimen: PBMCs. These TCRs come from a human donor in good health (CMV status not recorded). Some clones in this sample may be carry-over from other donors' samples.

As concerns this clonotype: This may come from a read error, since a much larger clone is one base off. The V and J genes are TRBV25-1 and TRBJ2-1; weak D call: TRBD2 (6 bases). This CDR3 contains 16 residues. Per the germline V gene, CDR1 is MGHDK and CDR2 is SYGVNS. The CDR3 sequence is CASSSPGRGRYNEQCF. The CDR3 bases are TGTGCCAGCAGTAGCCCCGGGCGTGGGAGGTACAATGAGCAGTGCTTC.

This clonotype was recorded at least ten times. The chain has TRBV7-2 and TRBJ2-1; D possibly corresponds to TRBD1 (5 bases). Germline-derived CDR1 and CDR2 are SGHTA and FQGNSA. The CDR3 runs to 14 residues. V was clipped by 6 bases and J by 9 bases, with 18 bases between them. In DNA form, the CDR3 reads TGTGCCAGCAGGATTGTAGGGGATGGAGTTGAGCAGTTCTTC. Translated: CASRIVGDGVEQFF. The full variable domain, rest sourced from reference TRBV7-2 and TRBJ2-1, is GAGVSQSPSNKVTEKGKDVELRCDPISGHTALYWYRQSLGQGLEFLIYFQGNSAPDKSGLPSDRFSAERTGGSVSTLTIQRTQQEDSAVYLCASRIVGDGVEQFFGPGTRLTVL.

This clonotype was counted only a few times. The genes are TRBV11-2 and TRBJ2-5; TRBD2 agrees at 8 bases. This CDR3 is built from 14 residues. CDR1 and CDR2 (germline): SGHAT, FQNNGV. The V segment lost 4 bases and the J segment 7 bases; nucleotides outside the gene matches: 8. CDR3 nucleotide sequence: TGTGCCAGCAGCTCCGCGGGAGGACCATCGACCCAGTACTTC. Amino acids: CASSSAGGPSTQYF.

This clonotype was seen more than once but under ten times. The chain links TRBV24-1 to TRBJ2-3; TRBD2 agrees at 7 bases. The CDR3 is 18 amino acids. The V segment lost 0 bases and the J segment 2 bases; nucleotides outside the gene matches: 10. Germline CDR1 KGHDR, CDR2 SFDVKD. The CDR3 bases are TGTGCCACCAGTGATTTGCGAGGCGGGAGACCCTACACAGATACGCAGTATTTT. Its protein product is CATSDLRGGRPYTDTQYF.

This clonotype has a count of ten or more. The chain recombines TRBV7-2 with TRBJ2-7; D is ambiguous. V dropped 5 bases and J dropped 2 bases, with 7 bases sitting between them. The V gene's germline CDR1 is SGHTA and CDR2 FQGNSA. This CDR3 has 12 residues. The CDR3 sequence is CASSPDTYEQYF. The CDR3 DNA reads TGTGCCAGCAGCCCCGACACCTACGAGCAGTACTTC.

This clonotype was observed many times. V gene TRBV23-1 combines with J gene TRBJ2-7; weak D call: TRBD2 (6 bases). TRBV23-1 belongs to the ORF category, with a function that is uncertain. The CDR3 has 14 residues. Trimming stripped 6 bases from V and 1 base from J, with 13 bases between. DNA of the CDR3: TGCGCCAGCAGACTCAAGCGGGCGTCCTACGAGCAGTACTTC. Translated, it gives CASRLKRASYEQYF.

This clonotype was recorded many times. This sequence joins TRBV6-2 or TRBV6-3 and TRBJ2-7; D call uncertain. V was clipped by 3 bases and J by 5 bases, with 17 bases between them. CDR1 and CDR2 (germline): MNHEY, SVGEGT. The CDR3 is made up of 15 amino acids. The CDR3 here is CASSYGLGGANEQYF. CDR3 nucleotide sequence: TGTGCCAGCAGTTATGGTCTAGGCGGAGCTAACGAGCAGTACTTC.

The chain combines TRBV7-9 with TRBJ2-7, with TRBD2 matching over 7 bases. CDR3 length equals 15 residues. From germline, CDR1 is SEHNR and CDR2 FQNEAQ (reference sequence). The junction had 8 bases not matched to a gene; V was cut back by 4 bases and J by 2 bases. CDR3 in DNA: TGTGCCAGCAGCTCAAAAGCGGGACCGCCCTACGAGCAGTACTTC. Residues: CASSSKAGPPYEQYF.

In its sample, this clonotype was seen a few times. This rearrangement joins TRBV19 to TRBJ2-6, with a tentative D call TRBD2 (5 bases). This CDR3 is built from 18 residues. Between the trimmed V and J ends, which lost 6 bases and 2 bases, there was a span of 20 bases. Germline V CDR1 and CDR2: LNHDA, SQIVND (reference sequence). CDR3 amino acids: CASRPAGDFKAGANVLTF. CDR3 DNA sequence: TGTGCCAGTAGACCCGCCGGGGATTTTAAGGCTGGGGCCAACGTCCTGACTTTC.

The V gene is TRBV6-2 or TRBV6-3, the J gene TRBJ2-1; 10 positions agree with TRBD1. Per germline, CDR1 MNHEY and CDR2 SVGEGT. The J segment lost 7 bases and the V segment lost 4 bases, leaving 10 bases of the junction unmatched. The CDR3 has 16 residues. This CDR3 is CASSLRRGQGMNEQFF. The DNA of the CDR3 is TGTGCCAGCAGTTTACGAAGGGGACAGGGGATGAATGAGCAGTTCTTC.

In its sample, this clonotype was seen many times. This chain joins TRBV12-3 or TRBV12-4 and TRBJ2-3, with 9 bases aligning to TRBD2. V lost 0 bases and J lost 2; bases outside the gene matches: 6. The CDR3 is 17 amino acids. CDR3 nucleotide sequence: TGTGCCAGCAGTTTAGCCCTGGGCGGGAGGGTCACAGATACGCAGTATTTT. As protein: CASSLALGGRVTDTQYF.

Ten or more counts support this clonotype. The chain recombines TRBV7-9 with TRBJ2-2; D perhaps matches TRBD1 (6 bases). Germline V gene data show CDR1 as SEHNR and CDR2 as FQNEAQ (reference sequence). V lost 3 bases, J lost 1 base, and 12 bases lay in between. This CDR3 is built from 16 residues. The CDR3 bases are TGTGCCAGCAGCTTCTTGGACAGCCGGAACACCGGGGAGCTGTTTTTT. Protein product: CASSFLDSRNTGELFF.

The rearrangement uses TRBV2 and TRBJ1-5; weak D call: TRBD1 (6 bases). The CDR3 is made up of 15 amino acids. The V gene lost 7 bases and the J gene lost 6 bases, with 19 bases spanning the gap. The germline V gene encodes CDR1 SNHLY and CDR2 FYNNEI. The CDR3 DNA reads TGTGCCAGCATTGGGGCGGCGGGGGGCGGTCAGCCCCAGCATTTT. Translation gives CASIGAAGGGQPQHF.

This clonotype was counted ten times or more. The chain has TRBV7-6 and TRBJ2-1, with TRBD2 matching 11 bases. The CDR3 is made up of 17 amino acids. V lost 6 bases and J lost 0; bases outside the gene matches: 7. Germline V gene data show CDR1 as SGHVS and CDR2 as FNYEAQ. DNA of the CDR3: TGTGCCAGCAGGATGGGACTAGCGGAGAGCTCCTACAATGAGCAGTTCTTC. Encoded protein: CASRMGLAESSYNEQFF.

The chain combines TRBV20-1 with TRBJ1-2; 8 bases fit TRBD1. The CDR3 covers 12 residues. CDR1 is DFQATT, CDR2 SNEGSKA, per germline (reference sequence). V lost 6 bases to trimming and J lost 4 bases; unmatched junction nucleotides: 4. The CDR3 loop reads CSARQGIYGYTF. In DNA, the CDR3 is TGCAGTGCGAGACAGGGGATCTATGGCTACACCTTC.

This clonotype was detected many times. The DNA of the CDR3 is TGTGCCAGCAGTCACCAAGAGACCCAGTACTTC. As protein: CASSHQETQYF. The V call is TRBV6-6, the J call TRBJ2-5; D gene uncertain. CDR1 is MNHNY and CDR2 is SVGAGI in the germline V gene (reference sequence). The germline V and J ends were trimmed by 5 bases and 0 bases, with 1 base remaining between them. The CDR3 consists of 11 residues.

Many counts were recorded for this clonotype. CDR3 coding DNA: TGTGCCAGCAGTTTTTTGGGAGTGGGGAACACTGAAGCTTTCTTT. Protein: CASSFLGVGNTEAFF. This sequence joins TRBV12-3 or TRBV12-4 and TRBJ1-1; D not certain. The germline V and J ends were trimmed by 3 bases and 1 base, with 12 bases remaining between them. This CDR3 contains 15 residues.

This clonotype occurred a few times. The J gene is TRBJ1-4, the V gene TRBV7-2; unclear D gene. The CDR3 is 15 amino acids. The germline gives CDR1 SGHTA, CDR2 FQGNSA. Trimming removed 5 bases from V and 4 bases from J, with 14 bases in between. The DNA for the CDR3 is TGTGCCAGCAGCCCCCGCGGGGATTTTAATGAAAAACTGTTTTTT. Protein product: CASSPRGDFNEKLFF.

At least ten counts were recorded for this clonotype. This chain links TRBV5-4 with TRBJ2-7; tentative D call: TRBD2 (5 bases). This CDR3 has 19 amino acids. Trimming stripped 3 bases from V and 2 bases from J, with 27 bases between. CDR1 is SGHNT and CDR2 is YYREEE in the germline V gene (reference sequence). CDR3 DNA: TGTGCCAGCAGCTCCGGACGACAAGCACCTCGGGATTCCCCCTACGAGCAGTACTTC. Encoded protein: CASSSGRQAPRDSPYEQYF.

Here the CDR3 reads CASSWGTSGSETQYF. The CDR3 coding sequence is TGTGCCAGCAGCTGGGGGACTAGCGGGAGTGAGACCCAGTACTTC. The chain links TRBV7-3 to TRBJ2-5; 14 positions match TRBD2. This CDR3 contains 15 residues. Germline V gene sequence: CDR1 SGHTA, CDR2 FQGTGA. J gave up 5 bases and V 4 bases, and 3 bases lay outside the gene matches.

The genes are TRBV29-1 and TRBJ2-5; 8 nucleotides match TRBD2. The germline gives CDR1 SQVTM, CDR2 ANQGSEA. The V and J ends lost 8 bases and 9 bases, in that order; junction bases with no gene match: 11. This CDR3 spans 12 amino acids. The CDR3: CSTNRAAGAQYF. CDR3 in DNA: TGCAGCACCAACCGGGCAGCGGGGGCCCAGTACTTC.

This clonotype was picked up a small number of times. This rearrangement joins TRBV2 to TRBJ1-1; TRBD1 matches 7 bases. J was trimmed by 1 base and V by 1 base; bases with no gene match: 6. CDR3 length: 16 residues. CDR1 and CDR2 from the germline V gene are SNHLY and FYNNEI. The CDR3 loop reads CASSEDRGRTNTEAFF. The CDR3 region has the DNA TGTGCCAGCAGTGAAGACAGGGGCCGTACGAACACTGAAGCTTTCTTT.

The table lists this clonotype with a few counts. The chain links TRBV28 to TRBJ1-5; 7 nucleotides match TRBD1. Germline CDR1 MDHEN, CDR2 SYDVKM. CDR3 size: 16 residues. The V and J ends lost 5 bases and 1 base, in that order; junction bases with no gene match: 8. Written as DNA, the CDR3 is TGTGCCAGCAGTGCCCCCCGACAGGGAAGCAATCAGCCCCAGCATTTT. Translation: CASSAPRQGSNQPQHF.

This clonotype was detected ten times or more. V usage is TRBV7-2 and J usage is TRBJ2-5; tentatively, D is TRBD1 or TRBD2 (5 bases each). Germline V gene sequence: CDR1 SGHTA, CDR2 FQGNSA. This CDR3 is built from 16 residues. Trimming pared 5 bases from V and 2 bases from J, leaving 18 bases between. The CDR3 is CASSLSPGRTQETQYF. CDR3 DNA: TGTGCCAGCAGCCTCTCCCCGGGACGCACTCAAGAGACCCAGTACTTC. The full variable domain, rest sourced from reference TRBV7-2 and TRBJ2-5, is GAGVSQSPSNKVTEKGKDVELRCDPISGHTALYWYRQSLGQGLEFLIYFQGNSAPDKSGLPSDRFSAERTGGSVSTLTIQRTQQEDSAVYLCASSLSPGRTQETQYFGPGTRLLVL.

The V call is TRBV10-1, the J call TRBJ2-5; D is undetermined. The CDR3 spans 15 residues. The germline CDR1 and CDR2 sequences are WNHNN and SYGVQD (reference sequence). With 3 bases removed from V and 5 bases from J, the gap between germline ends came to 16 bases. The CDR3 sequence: CASSDGSGDRETQYF. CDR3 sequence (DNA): TGCGCCAGCAGTGATGGTAGTGGGGATAGGGAGACCCAGTACTTC.

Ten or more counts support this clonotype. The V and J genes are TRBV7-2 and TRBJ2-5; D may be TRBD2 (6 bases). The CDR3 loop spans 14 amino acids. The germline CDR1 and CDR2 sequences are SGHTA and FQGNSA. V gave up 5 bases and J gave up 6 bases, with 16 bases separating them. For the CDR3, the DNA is TGTGCCAGCAGCCCGGACCGGGGCGGGAAGACCCAGTACTTC. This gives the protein CASSPDRGGKTQYF. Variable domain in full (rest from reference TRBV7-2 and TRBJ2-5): GAGVSQSPSNKVTEKGKDVELRCDPISGHTALYWYRQSLGQGLEFLIYFQGNSAPDKSGLPSDRFSAERTGGSVSTLTIQRTQQEDSAVYLCASSPDRGGKTQYFGPGTRLLVL.

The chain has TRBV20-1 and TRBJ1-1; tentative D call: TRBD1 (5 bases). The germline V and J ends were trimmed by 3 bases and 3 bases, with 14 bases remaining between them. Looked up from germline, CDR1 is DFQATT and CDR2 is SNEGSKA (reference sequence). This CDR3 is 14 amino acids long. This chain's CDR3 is CSASPPGGDTEAFF. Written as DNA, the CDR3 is TGCAGTGCTAGCCCTCCGGGGGGGGACACTGAAGCTTTCTTT.

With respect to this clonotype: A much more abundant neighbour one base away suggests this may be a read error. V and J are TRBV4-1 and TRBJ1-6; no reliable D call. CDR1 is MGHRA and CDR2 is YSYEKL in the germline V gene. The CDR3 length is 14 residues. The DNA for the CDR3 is TGCGCCAGCAGCCCTGGAAGGGCCGATTCACCCCTCTACTTT. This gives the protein CASSPGRADSPLYF.

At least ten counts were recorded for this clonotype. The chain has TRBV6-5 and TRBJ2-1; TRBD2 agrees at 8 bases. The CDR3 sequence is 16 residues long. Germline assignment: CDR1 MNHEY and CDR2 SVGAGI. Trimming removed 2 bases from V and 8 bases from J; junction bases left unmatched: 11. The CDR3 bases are TGTGCCAGCAGTTACCTTGGACTAGCCGGGGGGGATGAGCAGTTCTTC. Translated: CASSYLGLAGGDEQFF.

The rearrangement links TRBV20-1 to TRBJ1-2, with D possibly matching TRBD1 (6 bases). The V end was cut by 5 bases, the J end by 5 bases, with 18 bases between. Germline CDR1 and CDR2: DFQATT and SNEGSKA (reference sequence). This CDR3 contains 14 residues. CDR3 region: CSAPVTGPFYGYTF. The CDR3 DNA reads TGCAGTGCTCCCGTGACAGGACCGTTTTATGGCTACACCTTC.

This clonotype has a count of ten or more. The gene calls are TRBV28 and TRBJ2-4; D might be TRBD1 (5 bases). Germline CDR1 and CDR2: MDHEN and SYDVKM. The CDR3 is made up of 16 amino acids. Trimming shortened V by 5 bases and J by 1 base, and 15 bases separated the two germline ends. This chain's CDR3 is CASSPTGPRAKNIQYF. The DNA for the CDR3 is TGTGCCAGCAGTCCAACAGGACCCAGGGCCAAAAACATTCAGTACTTC. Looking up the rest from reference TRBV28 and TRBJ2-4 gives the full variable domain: DVKVTQSSRYLVKRTGEKVFLECVQDMDHENMFWYRQDPGLGLRLIYFSYDVKMKEKGDIPEGYSVSREKKERFSLILESASTNQTSMYLCASSPTGPRAKNIQYFGAGTRLSVL.